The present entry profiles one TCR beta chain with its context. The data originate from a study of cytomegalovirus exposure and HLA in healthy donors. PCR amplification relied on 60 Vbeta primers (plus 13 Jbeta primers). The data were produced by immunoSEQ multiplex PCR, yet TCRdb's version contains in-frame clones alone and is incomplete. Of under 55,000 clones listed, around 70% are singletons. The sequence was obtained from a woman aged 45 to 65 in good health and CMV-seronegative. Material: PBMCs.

The CDR3 protein is CASSDSTGAGGYTF. The CDR3 DNA reads TGTGCCAGCAGTGACTCGACAGGGGCGGGTGGCTACACCTTC. This sequence joins TRBV6-4 and TRBJ1-2, with 8 bases lining up with TRBD1. The CDR3 sequence is 14 residues long. V trimming: 0 bases; J trimming: 7 bases; junction bases outside the gene matches: 4. The germline gives CDR1 MRHNA, CDR2 SNTAGT.